This T cell receptor (beta chain) was observed in a study of OX40 agonist ivuxolimab in advanced cancers. Study in general: Patients were infused with ivuxolimab every 2 weeks at 0.01 to 10 mg/kg. A male proportion of 82.7% was recorded, with mean age about 60 years and range roughly 23 to 79.

This clone appeared a few times. Its antigen is still unknown. Blood samples were obtained at baseline, cycle 4 day 1, and cycle 7 day 1. Findings and caveats of the study: At 0.1 to 3.0 mg/kg and by week 6, CD4+ and CD8+ T cells in the blood had expanded clonally.

Germline V CDR1 and CDR2: MGHRA, YSYEKL. The CDR3 runs to 12 residues. Trimming shortened V by 2 bases and J by 10 bases, and 11 bases separated the two germline ends. Profiled with immunoSEQ multiplex PCR; TCRdb holds only in-frame clones, not every one. The sample lists about 42,000 clones, 70% to 90% occurring once. Sequences were derived from CD4+ or CD8+ T cells sorted from blood, sampled in a trial of the OX40 agonist ivuxolimab. The rearrangement links TRBV4-1 to TRBJ1-1; the D gene is possibly TRBD1 (5 bases). This clonotype was sampled from an adult with an advanced solid tumor such as melanoma, head and neck, liver or kidney cancer. The CDR3 here is CASSQNPGRAFF. The DNA of the CDR3 is TGCGCCAGCAGCCAAAATCCGGGACGAGCTTTCTTT.